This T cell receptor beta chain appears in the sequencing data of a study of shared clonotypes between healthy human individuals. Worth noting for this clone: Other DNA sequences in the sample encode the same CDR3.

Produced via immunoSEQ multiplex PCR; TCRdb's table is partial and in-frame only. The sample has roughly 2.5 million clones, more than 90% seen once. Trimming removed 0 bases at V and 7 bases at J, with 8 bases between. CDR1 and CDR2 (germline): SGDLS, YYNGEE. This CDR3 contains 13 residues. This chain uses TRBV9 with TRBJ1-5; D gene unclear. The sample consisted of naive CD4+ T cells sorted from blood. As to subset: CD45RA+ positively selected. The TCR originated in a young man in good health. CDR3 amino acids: CASSVGLGQPQHF. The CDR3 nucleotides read TGTGCCAGCAGCGTAGGGTTGGGGCAGCCCCAGCATTTT. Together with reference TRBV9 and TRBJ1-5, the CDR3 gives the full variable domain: DSGVTQTPKHLITATGQRVTLRCSPRSGDLSVYWYQQSLDQGLQFLIQYYNGEERAKGNILERFSAQQFPDLHSELNLSSLELGDSALYFCASSVGLGQPQHFGDGTRLSIL.